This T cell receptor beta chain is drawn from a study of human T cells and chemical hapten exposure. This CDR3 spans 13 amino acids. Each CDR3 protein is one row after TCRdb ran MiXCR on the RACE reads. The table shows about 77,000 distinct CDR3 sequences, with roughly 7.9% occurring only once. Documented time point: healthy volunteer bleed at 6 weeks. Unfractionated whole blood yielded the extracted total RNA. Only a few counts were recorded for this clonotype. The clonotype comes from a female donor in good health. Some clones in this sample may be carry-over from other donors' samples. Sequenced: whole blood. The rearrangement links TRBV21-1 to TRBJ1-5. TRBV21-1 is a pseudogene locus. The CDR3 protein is CASSIWGRQPQHF. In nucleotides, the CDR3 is TGTGCCAGCAGCATTTGGGGTCGTCAGCCCCAGCATTTT.